This TCR beta chain is from a study of cytomegalovirus exposure and HLA in healthy donors. This CDR3 has 15 amino acids. The V gene end was trimmed by 5 bases and the J gene end by 4 bases; junction bases not matched to a gene: 8. Germline-derived CDR1 and CDR2 are SGHTA and FQGNSA. Primers: 60 Vbeta forward and 13 Jbeta reverse. Clones were sequenced by immunoSEQ multiplex PCR, and TCRdb holds only the in-frame ones, with some missing. This sample has some 150,000 clones, with about 80% found just once. The chain has TRBV7-2 and TRBJ1-2; 9 bases match TRBD1. The sequenced sample consisted of PBMCs. The TCR sequence derives from a man aged 30 to 45 in good health and CMV-seropositive. CDR3 sequence: CASSAGQGKPYGYTF. The CDR3 bases are TGTGCCAGCAGCGCCGGACAGGGGAAGCCCTATGGCTACACCTTC.